What follows is one TCR beta chain and its context. Antigen: not known. This sample is drawn from a study of T-cell memory formation after mild COVID-19. On the study more broadly: Clustering of TCRs was largely donor specific.

Regarding the study as a whole: Contracting CD8+ clones were enriched in EMRA, CD4+ mainly in CM and EM.

A single record per CDR3 protein comes from TCRdb applying MiXCR to the 5' RACE reads. The profile covers about 560,000 distinct CDR3 sequences, with 17% appearing a single time and approximately 8.1% taken by the ten largest. This sequence originates from an adult woman who had mild COVID-19 (a few samples of this study predate the infection). Cell type and time point are not known. The specimen was PBMCs or a T cell subset sorted from them (not recorded which).

CDR3 nucleotides: TGTGCCAGCAGCTTAGCGCCCGAACCTAGCTCCTACGAGCAGTACTTC. This encodes CASSLAPEPSSYEQYF. The rearrangement links TRBV7-8 to TRBJ2-7, with D unresolved. The CDR3 sequence is 16 residues long. Trimming shortened V by 0 bases and J by 0 bases, and 12 bases separated the two germline ends. Germline assignment: CDR1 SGHVS and CDR2 FQNEAQ.